The rows below give T cell receptor beta chains drawn from one sample of a study of blood T cell repertoires in COVID-19. Clones were sequenced by immunoSEQ multiplex PCR, and TCRdb holds only the in-frame ones, with some missing. The sample gives approximately 46,000 clones, 81% of which show up once; about a fifth is in the top ten. The sample was peripheral blood. The source of these receptors is a woman of 80 years or more with COVID-19, enrolled during active disease. Both conserved end residues are part of each CDR3. D genes are given only for firm matches. Expanded clones get a size class; other rows say once, few or many, or leave the size out.

d_call | j_call | clone_size | v_call | cdr3_nt | cdr3_aa
. | TRBJ2-2 | . | TRBV7-9 | TGTGCCAGCAGCTCTTCCCCAGGGTCGGCCGGGGAGCTGTTTTTT | CASSSSPGSAGELFF
. | TRBJ2-5 | once | TRBV21-1 | TGTGCCGGATTTGGGACAGGGGGCGAGACCCAGTACTTC | CAGFGTGGETQYF
TRBD2 | TRBJ2-1 | . | TRBV5-5 | TGTGCCAGCAGCTTGGTTCTAGCGGGTTTGAGCTCCTACAATGAGCAGTTCTTC | CASSLVLAGLSSYNEQFF
. | TRBJ1-5 | . | TRBV24-1 | TGTGCCACCAGTGGCCCAGAAGACGGAGCTCAGCCCCAGCATTTT | CATSGPEDGAQPQHF
. | TRBJ2-1 | . | TRBV6-2/TRBV6-3 | TGTGCCAGCGGCCAGAGGAGCTCCTACAATGAGCAGTTCTTC | CASGQRSSYNEQFF
. | TRBJ2-1 | . | TRBV19 | TGTGCCAGCAGCCTCGGAGGTTCGGCCTACAATGAGCAGTTCTTC | CASSLGGSAYNEQFF
TRBD2 | TRBJ2-5 | . | TRBV5-8 | TGTGCCAGCAGCTCTACACCGGCGGGGGGCCAAGAGACCCAGTACTTC | CASSSTPAGGQETQYF
. | TRBJ2-7 | . | TRBV11-3 | TGTGCCAGCAGCTTCCTGGGGGGAGGCGAGCAGTACTTC | CASSFLGGGEQYF
. | TRBJ2-7 | . | TRBV2 | TGTGCCAGCACCGTCGAGGGTTACGAGCAGTACTTC | CASTVEGYEQYF
TRBD2 | TRBJ2-7 | . | TRBV2 | TGTGCCAGCTTTGTAGCGGGAGGTATCTCCTACGAGCAGTACTTC | CASFVAGGISYEQYF
TRBD1 | TRBJ2-7 | . | TRBV6-5 | TGTGCCGCCATGACAGGGGTCCGGGAGCAGTACTTC | CAAMTGVREQYF
. | TRBJ1-1 | once | TRBV3-1/TRBV3-2 | TGTGCCAGCAGCCAAGCCCCGAGAGGGAACACTGAAGCTTTCTTT | CASSQAPRGNTEAFF